This entry features one TCR beta chain sequence. The antigen is undetermined. Sequenced by immunoSEQ multiplex PCR; TCRdb stores in-frame clones only, minus some. Counted here are over 110,000 clones, approximately 90% occurring once; the ten biggest clones make up around 5%. This sample was taken from a study of Ad26.COV2.S vaccination and SARS-CoV-2 variants. Study-wide results and caveats: Vaccine recipients and placebo recipients showed similar non-spike TCR breadth. Responses of T cells in total may have been underestimated by the TCR breadth and depth analyses. Higher spike-specific TCR breadth was found in vaccine recipients than in placebo recipients.

Sequences were derived from peripheral blood, sampled after recovery from COVID-19. This receptor was identified in a human donor who had recovered from COVID-19.

The CDR3 sequence is CASSYSAENTEAFF. For the CDR3, the DNA is TGTGCCAGCAGTTACTCGGCAGAAAACACTGAAGCTTTCTTT. The chain joins TRBV6-5 to TRBJ1-1; D not certain. This CDR3 has 14 residues. V was shortened by 0 bases and J by 2 bases, with 7 bases between the two germline ends. Germline CDR1 is MNHEY and CDR2 is SVGAGI.